This entry describes one TCR beta chain. Its antigen is undetermined. Profiled with immunoSEQ multiplex PCR; TCRdb holds only in-frame clones, not every one. The sample yields some 50,000 clones, 75% to 90% seen once. With V trimmed by 2 bases and J by 3 bases, 7 bases remained unmatched. The CDR3 extends over 16 amino acids. The germline gives CDR1 SGHRS, CDR2 YFSETQ. This record belongs to a study of OX40 agonist ivuxolimab in advanced cancers. About the study: Patients took ivuxolimab, an agonistic anti-OX40 (CD134) antibody. Study outcomes and limitations: CD4+ and CD8+ blood T cells expanded clonally by week 6 at 0.1 to 3.0 mg/kg. Low levels of normalized T-cell clonal expansion also appeared in some nonresponders.

The chain has TRBV5-1 and TRBJ1-4, with TRBD1 identical over 7 bases. The source was CD4+ or CD8+ T cells sorted from blood, collected in a trial of the OX40 agonist ivuxolimab. The TCR was taken from an adult with an advanced solid tumor such as melanoma, head and neck, liver or kidney cancer. CDR3 bases: TGCGCCAGCAGCTTTGGGGACAGATCTTCTAATGAAAAACTGTTTTTT. It specifies CASSFGDRSSNEKLFF.